The T cell receptor beta chain described here comes from a study of blood T cells in healthy people across ages. The length of the CDR3 is 18 residues. There were at least 5 micrograms of total RNA extracted from every sample. Comments on this clonotype: The junction does not match germline at one end; this may be a read error.

With a J-beta primer mix and a sample-barcoded 5' primer, a second PCR ran about 7 to 12 cycles. One entry per CDR3 protein, called by TCRdb with MiXCR from the 5' RACE reads. The data show approximately 810,000 distinct CDR3 sequences, under 35% seen once. This clonotype was sampled from a woman of 80 years or more in good health. Specimen: blood. The chain is built from TRBV12-3 or TRBV12-4 and TRBJ2-3; D is perhaps TRBD1 (7 bases). CDR3 nucleotides: TGTGCCAGCAGTTTGGATTTCAGGGGGGCACTAACCGCAGATGCGCAGTATTTT. Residues: CASSLDFRGALTADAQYF.